Sequencing of this T cell receptor (beta chain) was carried out in a study of early T cells in non-severe SARS-CoV-2 infection. Study-level information: RNA in bulk from unsorted whole blood was sequenced, and chains were unpaired.

This clonotype has more than one count but fewer than ten. V was shortened by 8 bases and J by 0 bases, with 14 bases between the two germline ends. Germline lookup yields CDR1 SNHLY and CDR2 FYNNEI. The CDR3 is 14 amino acids. Attached unique molecular identifiers marked individual cDNA molecules. TCRdb recomputed calls from the 5' RACE reads with MiXCR, one row per CDR3 protein. The table includes some 77,000 distinct CDR3 sequences, 12% detected once. This sequence joins TRBV2 and TRBJ2-7; D is ambiguous. The specimen comprised whole blood, sampled at baseline. This sequence was found in an adult who was a healthcare worker with PCR-confirmed SARS-CoV-2 infection or an uninfected control (not recorded which). The donor label of this sample is uncertain. This CDR3 reads CASGYADPSYEQYF. In nucleotides, the CDR3 is TGTGCCAGCGGGTACGCGGACCCCTCCTACGAGCAGTACTTC.